These 4 T cell receptor beta chains share one sample of origin, sequenced in a study of T cell changes during pregnancy in multiple sclerosis. Using immunoSEQ multiplex PCR, the repertoire was profiled, and TCRdb retains in-frame clones only, with some absent. Of about 40,000 clones listed, about 87% were seen once; the top ten hold less than 1.5%. Sequenced here: CD4+ T cells from peripheral blood mononuclear cells, sampled in the second trimester of pregnancy. Every receptor here comes from a female donor with multiple sclerosis, enrolled in a pregnancy study.

This clone was recorded once. V gene TRBV7-2 combines with J gene TRBJ2-3; 10 bases agree with TRBD2. Per the germline V gene, CDR1 is SGHTA and CDR2 is FQGNSA. The CDR3 covers 17 residues. The J segment lost 6 bases and the V segment lost 1 base, leaving 10 bases of the junction unmatched. The CDR3: CASSLGSGRGYHDTQYF. In nucleotides, the CDR3 is TGTGCCAGCAGCTTAGGAAGCGGGAGGGGATATCACGATACGCAGTATTTT.

The CDR3 region has the DNA TGTGCCTGGAAGGGTAGCGGGGAGACCCAGTACTTC. Protein sequence: CAWKGSGETQYF. The gene calls are TRBV30 and TRBJ2-5, with TRBD2 identical over 7 bases. This CDR3 comprises 12 residues. Germline V gives CDR1 GTSNPN, CDR2 SVGIG (reference sequence). Trimming at V came to 4 bases and at J to 5 bases, leaving 4 bases not matched to a gene. The entire variable domain, with the rest obtained from reference TRBV30 and TRBJ2-5, is as follows: SQTIHQWPATLVQPVGSPLSLECTVEGTSNPNLYWYRQAAGRGLQLLFYSVGIGQISSEVPQNLSASRPQDRQFILSSKKLLLSDSGFYLCAWKGSGETQYFGPGTRLLVL.

The V call is TRBV7-2, the J call TRBJ2-7; TRBD1 agrees at 7 bases. With 6 bases clipped from V and 2 bases from J, the junction kept 10 bases outside the gene matches. Per the germline V gene, CDR1 is SGHTA and CDR2 is FQGNSA. The CDR3 sequence is 15 residues long. CDR3 coding DNA: TGTGCCAGCAGTTTTGCAGGGGGAAAGACCTACGAGCAGTACTTC. Amino acids: CASSFAGGKTYEQYF.

The V call is TRBV9, the J call TRBJ2-1, with TRBD2 matching over 12 bases. This CDR3 region has 20 residues. CDR1 and CDR2 from the germline V gene are SGDLS and YYNGEE. V shed 5 bases, J shed 0 bases, and the junction held 15 bases outside the gene matches. The CDR3 is CASSTTPGLAGGSSYNEQFF. Written as DNA, the CDR3 is TGTGCCAGCAGTACCACCCCGGGACTAGCGGGTGGGAGCTCCTACAATGAGCAGTTCTTC.